This is a list of T cell receptor beta chains from one sample in a study of shared clonotypes between healthy human individuals. Only in-frame clones appear in the TCRdb table, and some are missing; sequencing was by immunoSEQ multiplex PCR. The table has over 95,000 clones, over 40% seen once. Input material: PBMCs. These receptor sequences come from a woman in her thirties or forties in good health. Some clones in this sample may be carry-over from other donors' samples. The CDR3 runs from the conserved cysteine through the conserved F or W. A D gene is named only where the DNA matches it firmly. A clone size is listed for some rows: how often the clone was seen (once, few, many), or a class if it is expanded.

v_call	d_call	j_call	clone_size	cdr3_aa	cdr3_nt
TRBV29-1	TRBD1	TRBJ1-1	many	CSVEDPGQGEMNTEAFF	TGCAGCGTTGAAGATCCGGGACAGGGGGAGATGAACACTGAAGCTTTCTTT
TRBV2	-	TRBJ1-4	-	CASRASRGSREKLFF	TGTGCCAGCAGAGCGTCGAGGGGCAGCAGGGAAAAACTGTTTTTT
TRBV7-2	TRBD1	TRBJ2-5	-	CASSPNRGRQETQYF	TGTGCCAGCAGCCCCAACAGGGGGCGGCAAGAGACCCAGTACTTC
TRBV28	TRBD2	TRBJ2-1	-	CASSPLGGTTTREQFF	TGTGCCAGCAGCCCTTTGGGGGGGACTACTACTAGGGAGCAGTTCTTC
TRBV5-1	-	TRBJ1-5	-	CASSQLPGSNQPQHF	TGCGCCAGCAGCCAACTTCCAGGGAGCAATCAGCCCCAGCATTTT
TRBV14	-	TRBJ1-1	-	CASSQMLNTEAFF	TGTGCCAGCAGCCAAATGTTGAACACTGAAGCTTTCTTT
TRBV14	-	TRBJ2-4	many	CASSLNRDKGGTIAKNIQYF	TGTGCCAGCAGCCTCAACCGGGACAAGGGGGGGACTATAGCCAAAAACATTCAGTACTTC
TRBV7-9	-	TRBJ1-2	many	CASSLGAANYGYTF	TGTGCCAGCAGCTTAGGGGCAGCTAACTATGGCTACACCTTC
TRBV2	-	TRBJ2-1	-	CASSVATYNEQFF	TGTGCCAGCAGTGTGGCCACCTACAATGAGCAGTTCTTC
TRBV7-9	TRBD2	TRBJ2-3	-	CASSFRLAGVVDTQYF	TGTGCCAGCAGCTTCAGACTAGCGGGAGTTGTAGATACGCAGTATTTT
TRBV7-9	-	TRBJ2-3	many	CASSLGVAHTDTQYF	TGTGCCAGCAGCTTAGGGGTAGCGCACACAGATACGCAGTATTTT
TRBV5-4	-	TRBJ2-7	-	CASSPDAALDEQYF	TGTGCCAGCAGCCCGGACGCGGCTCTGGACGAGCAGTACTTC
TRBV19	-	TRBJ1-5	-	CASRTTGNSNQPQHF	TGTGCCAGTAGAACCACAGGGAATAGCAATCAGCCCCAGCATTTT
TRBV15	-	TRBJ1-4	-	CATRPGDVGKLFF	TGTGCCACCAGGCCGGGAGATGTAGGAAAGCTGTTTTTT
TRBV27	TRBD1	TRBJ1-2	few	CASSPGQASSYGYTF	TGTGCCAGCAGTCCTGGACAGGCCTCCTCCTATGGCTACACCTTC
TRBV5-8	TRBD2	TRBJ2-7	many	CASSLGLAGVSEQYF	TGTGCCAGCAGCCTCGGACTAGCGGGAGTGAGCGAGCAGTACTTC
TRBV29-1	-	TRBJ1-1	-	CSVGPGPLNTEALF	TGCAGCGTTGGTCCGGGGCCTCTGAACACCGAAGCTCTCTTT
TRBV6-4	-	TRBJ2-3	few	CASSDSSAASTDTQYF	TGTGCCAGCAGTGATTCTAGCGCCGCTAGCACAGATACGCAGTATTTT
TRBV7-9	-	TRBJ1-4	once	CASSPGAGANEKLFF	TGTGCCAGCAGCCCTGGGGCAGGCGCTAATGAAAAACTGTTTTTT
TRBV28	-	TRBJ2-6	few	CASKTSSGANVLTF	TGTGCCAGCAAAACCTCATCTGGGGCCAACGTCCTGACTTTC
TRBV5-4	TRBD1	TRBJ1-1	-	CASSLDPGGTNTEAFF	TGTGCCAGCAGCTTGGACCCAGGGGGCACGAACACTGAAGCTTTCTTT
TRBV19	-	TRBJ1-1	many	CASSMIQGGRTEAFF	TGTGCCAGTAGTATGATACAGGGAGGCCGCACTGAAGCTTTCTTT
TRBV7-8	-	TRBJ2-7	-	CASSLQVNYEQYF	TGTGCCAGCAGTCTACAGGTGAACTACGAGCAGTACTTC
TRBV7-2	-	TRBJ1-2	-	CASSDHYGYTF	TGTGCCAGCAGCGATCACTATGGCTACACCTTC
TRBV7-7	-	TRBJ2-1	-	CASSLAPAGPYNEQFF	TGTGCCAGCAGCTTAGCACCAGCAGGCCCCTACAATGAGCAGTTCTTC
TRBV6-6	-	TRBJ2-3	few	CASSGGSLTDTQYF	TGTGCCAGCAGTGGGGGGAGCCTCACAGATACGCAGTATTTT
TRBV30	-	TRBJ1-3	many	CAWSLVGVGNTIYF	TGTGCCTGGAGTTTGGTAGGAGTGGGAAACACCATATATTTT
TRBV30	-	TRBJ1-2	-	CAWRRYYGYTF	TGTGCCTGGAGGAGATACTATGGCTACACCTTC
TRBV7-2	-	TRBJ2-3	many	CASSSPGLYTQYF	TGTGCCAGCAGTTCTCCCGGCTTATATACGCAGTATTTT
TRBV29-1	TRBD2	TRBJ2-3	once	CSVEDAVGGRVTDTQYF	TGCAGCGTTGAAGATGCAGTGGGAGGGAGGGTGACAGATACGCAGTACTTT
TRBV4-2	TRBD1	TRBJ2-6	-	CASSQTGGSGANVLTF	TGTGCCAGCAGCCAGACAGGGGGCTCTGGGGCCAACGTCCTGACTTTC
TRBV30	-	TRBJ2-1	-	CAWNRDFYDEQFF	TGTGCCTGGAACCGGGACTTCTACGATGAGCAGTTCTTC
TRBV18	-	TRBJ1-5	many	CASSPVGGAGNQPQHF	TGTGCCAGCTCACCAGTTGGCGGGGCGGGCAATCAGCCCCAGCATTTT
TRBV18	TRBD1	TRBJ1-2	-	CASSMTGDYYGYTF	TGTGCCAGCTCAATGACAGGGGACTACTATGGCTACACCTTC
TRBV6-6	-	TRBJ1-6	many	CASDSPLKDPLHF	TGTGCCAGCGACAGTCCACTAAAGGATCCCCTCCACTTT
TRBV11-2	-	TRBJ1-1	-	CASSFSTSYEAFF	TGTGCCAGCAGCTTCTCCACGTCCTACGAAGCTTTCTTT
TRBV9	-	TRBJ2-5	once	CASSVAGSIVETQYF	TGTGCCAGCAGCGTAGCCGGGAGTATAGTGGAGACCCAGTACTTC
TRBV5-8	TRBD1	TRBJ1-2	-	CASSSGQGSGYGYTF	TGTGCCAGCAGCTCCGGACAGGGGTCGGGCTATGGCTACACCTTC
TRBV2	-	TRBJ1-5	many	CASHGGLGNQPQHF	TGTGCCAGCCACGGGGGCCTAGGCAATCAGCCCCAGCATTTT
TRBV18	-	TRBJ2-2	-	CASSPIRLNTGELFF	TGTGCCAGCTCACCGATCCGGCTGAACACCGGGGAGCTGTTTTTT
TRBV15	-	TRBJ1-1	few	CATSRGNGHPIDAEAFF	TGTGCCACCAGCAGAGGAAACGGACACCCGATTGATGCTGAAGCTTTCTTT
TRBV7-6	TRBD1	TRBJ2-7	many	CASSLGTGSYEQYF	TGTGCCAGCAGCTTAGGGACAGGGAGCTACGAGCAGTACTTC
TRBV27	TRBD1	TRBJ1-2	many	CASSLSGQVTYGYTF	TGTGCCAGCAGTTTATCGGGACAGGTGACCTATGGCTACACCTTC
TRBV28	-	TRBJ2-7	-	CASSLYWGASYEQYF	TGTGCCAGCAGTTTATACTGGGGGGCAAGCTACGAGCAGTACTTC
TRBV27	-	TRBJ1-5	few	CASSSRRGDQPQHF	TGTGCCAGCAGTTCTCGACGGGGGGATCAGCCCCAGCATTTT
TRBV9	-	TRBJ2-3	-	CASSVVGDTDTQYF	TGTGCCAGCAGCGTAGTGGGAGACACAGATACGCAGTATTTT
TRBV5-1	TRBD1	TRBJ1-1	-	CASSLGQGVTEAFF	TGCGCCAGCAGCTTGGGACAGGGTGTCACTGAAGCTTTCTTT
TRBV30	-	TRBJ2-7	-	CAWSAAGYYEQYF	TGTGCCTGGAGTGCTGCCGGATACTACGAGCAGTACTTC
TRBV11-3	-	TRBJ2-2	-	CASSLGSATVNTGELFF	TGTGCCAGCAGCTTAGGGTCGGCGACAGTAAACACCGGGGAGCTGTTTTTT
TRBV28	-	TRBJ2-6	-	CASTLRGIDSGANVLTF	TGTGCCAGCACCCTCCGCGGGATAGACTCTGGGGCCAACGTCCTGACTTTC
TRBV4-3	-	TRBJ1-6	few	CASSQDWGLVSPLHF	TGCGCCAGCAGCCAAGACTGGGGGCTGGTTTCACCCCTCCACTTT
TRBV29-1	-	TRBJ1-1	many	CSVGPGPLNTEAFF	TGCAGCGTTGGTCCGGGGCCTCTGAACACTGAAGCTTTCTTT
TRBV6-1	-	TRBJ2-7	few	CASSEVGRNSYEQYF	TGTGCCAGCAGTGAAGTAGGGAGAAACTCCTACGAGCAGTACTTC
TRBV5-1	-	TRBJ2-3	-	CASSFAGRTDTQYF	TGCGCCAGCAGCTTTGCGGGACGCACAGATACGCAGTATTTT
TRBV29-1	-	TRBJ2-2	-	CSVDQDPNTGELFF	TGCAGCGTTGACCAGGATCCGAACACCGGGGAGCTGTTTTTT
TRBV15	TRBD2	TRBJ2-3	-	CATSGKRTSRADTQYF	TGTGCCACCAGCGGAAAGAGGACTAGTAGGGCAGATACGCAGTATTTT
TRBV5-6	TRBD1	TRBJ1-5	many	CASTWTGGNQPQHF	TGTGCCAGCACATGGACAGGTGGTAATCAGCCCCAGCATTTT